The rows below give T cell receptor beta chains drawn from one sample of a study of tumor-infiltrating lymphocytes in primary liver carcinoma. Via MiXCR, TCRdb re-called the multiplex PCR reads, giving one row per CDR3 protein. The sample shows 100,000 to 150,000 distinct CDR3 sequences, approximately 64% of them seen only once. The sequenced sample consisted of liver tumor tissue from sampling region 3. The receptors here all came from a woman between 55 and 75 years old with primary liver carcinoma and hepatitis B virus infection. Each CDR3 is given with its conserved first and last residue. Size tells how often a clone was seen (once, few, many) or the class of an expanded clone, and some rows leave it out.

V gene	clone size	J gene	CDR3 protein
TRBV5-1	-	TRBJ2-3	CASSYETSQGMNTRYF
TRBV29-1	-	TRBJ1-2	CSVDRYPGRTF
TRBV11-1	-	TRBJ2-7	CASSWLAGGTEQYF
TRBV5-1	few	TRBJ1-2	CASSRTDNGYTF
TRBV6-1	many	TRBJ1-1	CASSMGGMNTEAFF
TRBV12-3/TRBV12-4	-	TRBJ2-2	CARTPGLVKTGELFF
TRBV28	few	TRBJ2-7	CASSFREVQYF
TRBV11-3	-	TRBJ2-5	CASSPVRLASQEAHYF
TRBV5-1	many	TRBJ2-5	CASSLGAAGPQETQYF
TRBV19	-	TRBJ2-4	CASSTLPGAHTKNIQYF
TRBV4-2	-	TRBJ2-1	CAGSLPTADYNEQFF
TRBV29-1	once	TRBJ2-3	CSVEGSQGSTDTHYF
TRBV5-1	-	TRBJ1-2	CASSPGTQNNYDYTF
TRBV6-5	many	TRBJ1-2	CASSYSQGRGYTF
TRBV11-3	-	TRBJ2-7	CASSFAPTWTYEQYF
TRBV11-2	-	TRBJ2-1	CASIPHSRYSEQFF
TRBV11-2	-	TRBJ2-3	CASSVAMGRRSTDAQYF
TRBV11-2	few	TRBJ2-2	CASSLGTGVTGELFF
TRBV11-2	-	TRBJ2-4	CDSSPRSGLIAKNIQYF
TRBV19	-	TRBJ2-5	CASSTGTSGKTPRETQYF
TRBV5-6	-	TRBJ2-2	CASSSDPDSRTGELFF
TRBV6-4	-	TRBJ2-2	CPSSDGYTGELFF
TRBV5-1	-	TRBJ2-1	CVSSLVVSGRYEQFF
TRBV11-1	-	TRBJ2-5	CASSSTSTLQETQYF
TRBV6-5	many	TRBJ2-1	CASSRDGTTTYNEQFF
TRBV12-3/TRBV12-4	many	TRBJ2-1	CASSLGGLAVSNEQFF
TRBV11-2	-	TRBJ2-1	CASSPLLVGSYNERFF
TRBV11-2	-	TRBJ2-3	CASSFLSGHTDTQYF
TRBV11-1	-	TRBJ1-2	CASRRALDTNYGYTF
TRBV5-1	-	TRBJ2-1	CASSSGLAGGAYNEQFF
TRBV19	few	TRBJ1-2	CASSRGRLDNYGYTF
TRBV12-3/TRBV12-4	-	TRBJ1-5	CASGRDGINQPQHF
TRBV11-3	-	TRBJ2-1	CASTLETSGLNEQFF
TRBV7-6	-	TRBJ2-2	CASSLPGSRSGELFF
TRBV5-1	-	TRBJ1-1	CASREGTGGTEVFF
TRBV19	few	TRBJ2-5	CASKVQGGEETQYF
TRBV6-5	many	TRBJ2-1	CASSNGGLSYNEQFF
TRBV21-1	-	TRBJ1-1	CASSKALSGGLWNTEAFF
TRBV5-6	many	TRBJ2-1	CASSLELAGYNEQFF
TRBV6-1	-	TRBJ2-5	CASNEGGGGETQYF
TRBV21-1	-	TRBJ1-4	CASSKAGAGEKLFF
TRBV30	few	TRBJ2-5	CAWSGHSQETQYF
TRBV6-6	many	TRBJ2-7	CASSRDSTYEQYF
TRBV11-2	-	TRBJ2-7	CASSLARQPSCEQYF
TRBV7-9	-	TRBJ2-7	CASSRGGDSYEKYF
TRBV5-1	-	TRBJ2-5	CASSFRGRGTQETQYF
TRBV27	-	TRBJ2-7	CASSSGNVAYEQYF
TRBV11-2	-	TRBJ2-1	CASSPLLAGFYDEQFF
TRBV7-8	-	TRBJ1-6	CVSSVRQGPSSPLHF
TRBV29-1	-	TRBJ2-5	CSDDRGEETQYF
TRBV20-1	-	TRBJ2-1	CSARTGVVDEQFF
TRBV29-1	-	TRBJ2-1	CSVSRTDNNEQFF
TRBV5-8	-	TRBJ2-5	CASSTGRMIQETQYF
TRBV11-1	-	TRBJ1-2	CASSYPELYGYAF
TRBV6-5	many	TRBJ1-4	CASSYAGTGPEKLFF